A single sample is the source of the 23 T cell receptor beta chains below, sequenced in a study of cytomegalovirus exposure and HLA in healthy donors. With 60 Vbeta and 13 Jbeta primers, the PCR was carried out. Assay used: immunoSEQ multiplex PCR; TCRdb lists only in-frame clones, some missing. Of some 140,000 clones detected, approximately 80% appear once; the ten largest clones hold approximately 2%. Sequenced input: PBMCs. Receptors were obtained from a man aged 30 to 39 in good health and CMV-seronegative.

The DNA of the CDR3 is TGTGCCAGCAGTACCCTTAGGGGCTCTGGGGCCAACGTCCTGACTTTC. The encoded protein is CASSTLRGSGANVLTF. The chain employs TRBV6-6 and TRBJ2-6; tentatively, D is TRBD1 (5 bases). CDR3 length equals 16 residues. The V end lost 5 bases, the J end lost 0 bases, and 11 bases lay between the germline ends. Germline V gene lookup returns CDR1 MNHNY and CDR2 SVGAGI (reference sequence).

V is TRBV30 and J is TRBJ2-7; TRBD2 aligns across 10 bases. The germline V gene encodes CDR1 GTSNPN and CDR2 SVGIG (reference sequence). CDR3 length: 18 residues. V gave up 0 bases and J gave up 1 base; unmatched junction bases: 12. CDR3 nucleotide sequence: TGTGCCTGGAGTGTATTTAGGGGGGGACTAGCGCTTTCCTACGAGCAGTACTTC. Its translation is CAWSVFRGGLALSYEQYF.

This chain joins TRBV6-1 and TRBJ2-7, with TRBD2 matching 7 bases. Trimming at V came to 4 bases and at J to 2 bases, leaving 5 bases not matched to a gene. This CDR3 spans 14 amino acids. Germline assignment: CDR1 MNHNS and CDR2 SASEGT. The chain's CDR3 is CASSALAGAYEQYF. The CDR3 DNA is TGTGCCAGCAGTGCCTTAGCGGGTGCCTACGAGCAGTACTTC.

The V gene is TRBV15, the J gene TRBJ2-7; a weak D match, TRBD1 (6 bases). Germline-derived CDR1 and CDR2 are LNHNV and YYDKDF (reference sequence). The CDR3 runs 15 residues. The germline V and J ends were trimmed by 5 bases and 7 bases, with 21 bases remaining between them. The chain's CDR3 is CATSLPGHSIGEQYF. CDR3 DNA sequence: TGTGCCACCAGCCTCCCGGGACATTCTATCGGGGAGCAGTACTTC.

The rearrangement links TRBV6-5 to TRBJ1-2; D possibly corresponds to TRBD1 (5 bases). CDR3 length: 13 residues. Trimming pared 10 bases from V and 4 bases from J, leaving 16 bases between. Germline CDR1 reads MNHEY; CDR2 reads SVGAGI. The CDR3 bases are TGTGCCACCCAAGGGGAAGCCCTCTATGGCTACACCTTC. Translated, it gives CATQGEALYGYTF.

The gene calls are TRBV5-4 and TRBJ2-7; 9 positions agree with TRBD1. This CDR3 region has 15 residues. V lost 0 bases to trimming and J lost 4 bases; unmatched junction nucleotides: 5. Germline CDR1 is SGHNT and CDR2 is YYREEE (reference sequence). The CDR3: CASSLGGDRDYEQYF. In nucleotides, the CDR3 is TGTGCCAGCAGCTTGGGAGGGGACAGGGATTACGAGCAGTACTTC.

V and J are TRBV6-6 and TRBJ1-3, with 7 positions matching TRBD1. With V trimmed by 5 bases and J by 2 bases, 3 bases remained unmatched. CDR3 length: 14 amino acids. Germline-derived CDR1 and CDR2 are MNHNY and SVGAGI (reference sequence). The CDR3 sequence is CASSNRGTGNTIYF. Here the CDR3 DNA reads TGTGCCAGCAGTAACAGGGGAACTGGAAACACCATATATTTT.

The CDR3 DNA reads TGTGCCAGCAGCTTAGTAGACATCTACGAGCAGTACTTC. Translating it yields CASSLVDIYEQYF. This chain connects TRBV7-2 to TRBJ2-7; D is unresolved. V lost 1 base and J lost 3, with 7 bases in between. The CDR3 has 13 amino acids. Looked up from germline, CDR1 is SGHTA and CDR2 is FQGNSA.

The chain joins TRBV9 to TRBJ2-7; TRBD1 matches at 7 bases. CDR3 length equals 16 residues. Germline trimming cut 1 base from V and 2 bases from J; bases unmatched to any gene: 9. The germline gives CDR1 SGDLS, CDR2 YYNGEE. The CDR3 sequence: CASSVRVGDRPYEQYF. CDR3 nucleotide sequence: TGTGCCAGCAGCGTAAGGGTGGGGGACAGACCCTACGAGCAGTACTTC.

V gene TRBV2 combines with J gene TRBJ2-3; D call uncertain. The CDR3 has 14 amino acids. The germline V and J ends were trimmed by 7 bases and 0 bases, with 11 bases remaining between them. The V gene's germline CDR1 is SNHLY and CDR2 FYNNEI. CDR3 DNA: TGTGCCAGCAACGTCGCGTCTAGCACAGATACGCAGTATTTT. Protein product: CASNVASSTDTQYF.

V gene TRBV21-1 combines with J gene TRBJ2-5; the DNA was not compared with TRBD2, the D call given in the table. TRBV21-1 constitutes a pseudogene. The CDR3 loop spans 18 amino acids. The DNA for the CDR3 is TGTGCCAGCAGCAAAGTGAATGGACTAGCGGGATTGAAAGAGACCCAGTACTTC. Translation gives CASSKVNGLAGLKETQYF.

Points on this clone: Germline is not matched at one junction end, which may reflect a read error. The sample contains more than one DNA sequence encoding this CDR3. J is TRBJ2-4 and V is TRBV2; D is possibly TRBD2 (6 bases). The CDR3 has 16 amino acids. Germline V gene data show CDR1 as SNHLY and CDR2 as FYNNEI. This CDR3 reads CASSYRAELAKNIQYF. The CDR3 DNA reads TGTGCCAGCAGTTACCGCGCGGAACTAGCCAAAAACATTCAGTACTTT.

The rearrangement uses TRBV10-3 and TRBJ2-5; TRBD2 agrees at 8 bases. Germline trimming cut 9 bases from V and 2 bases from J; bases unmatched to any gene: 8. The CDR3 runs 14 residues. CDR1 is ENHRY, CDR2 SYGVKD, per germline. For the CDR3, the DNA is TGTGCCATAAGTCCCGGGACTAGACAAGAGACCCAGTACTTC. Translation: CAISPGTRQETQYF.

As regards this clone: At one of its ends the junction is not consistent with the germline gene, which may arise from a read error. The chain links TRBV7-7 to TRBJ2-3, with 7 bases identical to TRBD1. Germline V gene sequence: CDR1 SSHAT, CDR2 FNYEAQ (reference sequence). The length of the CDR3 is 13 residues. The CDR3 DNA is TGTGCTAGCAGCTTAGACAGGGCAGATACGCAGTATTTT. Translation: CASSLDRADTQYF.

The table lists this clone with a few counts. The chain recombines TRBV2 with TRBJ2-7, with D possibly TRBD1 on 6 matching bases. CDR3 size: 14 residues. In germline, CDR1 is SNHLY, CDR2 FYNNEI. The V and J ends lost 9 bases and 7 bases respectively, with 22 bases between them. Here the CDR3 reads CASNTGTGRGEQYF. DNA of the CDR3: TGTGCCAGTAATACCGGGACGGGCAGGGGAGAGCAGTACTTC.

This sequence joins TRBV4-1 and TRBJ2-7; TRBD2 matches at 9 bases. Germline CDR1 and CDR2: MGHRA and YSYEKL. The V segment lost 1 base and the J segment 2 bases; nucleotides outside the gene matches: 12. The CDR3 length is 18 residues. DNA of the CDR3: TGCGCCAGCAGCCAAGGGCCGCCTCTAGCGGGAACCCCCTACGAGCAGTACTTC. This sequence encodes CASSQGPPLAGTPYEQYF.

V usage is TRBV30 and J usage is TRBJ1-5; TRBD1 agrees at 7 bases. J gave up 6 bases and V 0 bases, and 2 bases lay outside the gene matches. The CDR3 extends over 13 amino acids. Germline V gives CDR1 GTSNPN, CDR2 SVGIG (reference sequence). The CDR3: CAWSVYRGQPQHF. Written as DNA, the CDR3 is TGTGCCTGGAGTGTCTACAGGGGTCAGCCCCAGCATTTT.

This clone was counted between two and nine times. This chain uses TRBV6-1 with TRBJ1-1, with 12 bases identical to TRBD1. CDR1 is MNHNS and CDR2 is SASEGT in the germline V gene. The CDR3 length is 16 residues. Losses at the gene ends were 0 bases for V and 3 bases for J; bases not matched to a gene: 2. CDR3 loop: CASSEAGTGGDTEAFF. CDR3 in DNA: TGTGCCAGCAGTGAAGCGGGGACAGGGGGCGACACTGAAGCTTTCTTT.

This chain uses TRBV7-9 with TRBJ2-1; 8 bases match TRBD2. Germline loops: CDR1 SEHNR, CDR2 FQNEAQ (reference sequence). The CDR3 spans 15 residues. The V and J ends lost 7 bases and 6 bases, in that order; junction bases with no gene match: 11. The CDR3 here is CASTGGASIPNEQFF. In DNA form, the CDR3 reads TGTGCCAGCACCGGGGGGGCTTCTATTCCCAATGAGCAGTTCTTC.

The rearrangement links TRBV6-5 to TRBJ2-7; D remains unclear. Trimming removed 0 bases from V and 6 bases from J, with 12 bases in between. Germline V gene lookup returns CDR1 MNHEY and CDR2 SVGAGI. This CDR3 is built from 14 residues. The CDR3 coding sequence is TGTGCCAGCAGTTACTCCCAGAATCCCAGCGAGCAGTACTTC. Protein sequence: CASSYSQNPSEQYF.

The chain is built from TRBV29-1 and TRBJ2-5; D is uncertain. The CDR3 runs to 13 residues. Germline V CDR1 and CDR2: SQVTM, ANQGSEA. Trimming took off 3 bases at V and 0 bases at J, with 8 bases between the two ends. The CDR3 bases are TGCAGCGTTGAGGTAGTCTACCAAGAGACCCAGTACTTC. Amino acids: CSVEVVYQETQYF.

Only a few counts were recorded for this clone. This chain uses TRBV18 with TRBJ2-2; D remains ambiguous. V lost 6 bases and J 7 bases, leaving 18 bases between the germline ends. Germline CDR1 KGHSH, CDR2 LQKENI. The CDR3 is 15 amino acids. CDR3 nucleotides: TGTGCCAGCTCCCTTGTACGAACAGAAGGCGGGGAGCTGTTTTTT. Amino acid sequence: CASSLVRTEGGELFF.

The chain carries TRBV6-5 and TRBJ1-2, with unresolved D. The length of the CDR3 is 13 residues. Germline CDR1 MNHEY, CDR2 SVGAGI. Deletions cut 2 bases from V and 10 bases from J, with 14 bases between. The CDR3 loop is CASSYNAGNDYTF. DNA of the CDR3: TGTGCCAGCAGTTACAATGCGGGCAACGACTACACCTTC.